These 14 T cell receptor beta chains share one sample of origin, sequenced in a study of T cell responses to AZD1222 COVID-19 vaccine. Clones were sequenced by immunoSEQ multiplex PCR, and TCRdb holds only the in-frame ones, with some missing. The sample has 90,000 to 110,000 clones, over 80% seen once; the top ten hold around 7%. Sequenced material: peripheral blood, taken on day 0 of AZD1222 vaccination. All receptors come from an adult in good health.

This sequence joins TRBV27 and TRBJ1-6; 8 bases align to TRBD1. Trimming at V came to 2 bases and at J to 6 bases, leaving 3 bases not matched to a gene. Germline V gives CDR1 MNHEY, CDR2 SMNVEV (reference sequence). This CDR3 has 15 residues. CDR3 sequence reads: CASSLDRGINSPLHF. The CDR3 bases are TGTGCCAGCAGTTTAGACAGGGGAATTAATTCACCCCTCCACTTT.

The chain couples TRBV7-9 to TRBJ1-1; D is perhaps TRBD1 (6 bases). The CDR3 runs to 13 residues. Germline values: CDR1 SEHNR, CDR2 FQNEAQ (reference sequence). Trimming removed 1 base from V and 6 bases from J, with 9 bases in between. CDR3 in amino acids: CASSLGDRSEAFF. The CDR3 DNA is TGTGCCAGCAGCTTAGGCGACAGGTCTGAAGCTTTCTTT.

This sequence joins TRBV5-4 and TRBJ2-7, with no clear D. The germline V and J ends were trimmed by 0 bases and 6 bases, with 7 bases remaining between them. CDR3 size: 12 residues. Germline CDR1 and CDR2: SGHNT and YYREEE (reference sequence). CDR3 nucleotide sequence: TGTGCCAGCAGCTTGGTAGTGGGCGAGCAGTACTTC. Protein: CASSLVVGEQYF.

The chain combines TRBV7-2 with TRBJ2-3; D gene unclear. The CDR3 length is 13 residues. V shed 6 bases and J shed 2 bases, with 9 bases lying between them. Germline CDR1 is SGHTA and CDR2 is FQGNSA. CDR3: CASREDDTDTQYF. For the CDR3, the DNA is TGTGCCAGCAGAGAGGACGACACAGATACGCAGTATTTT.

The V call is TRBV19, the J call TRBJ1-3; tentatively, D is TRBD1 (5 bases). The germline V gene has CDR1 LNHDA and CDR2 SQIVND (reference sequence). The CDR3 consists of 13 residues. V was clipped by 7 bases and J by 7 bases, with 14 bases between them. DNA for the CDR3: TGTGCCAGTACCCCCCAGGGTTGGAACACCATATATTTT. Translated: CASTPQGWNTIYF.

This sequence joins TRBV10-3 and TRBJ2-1; no reliable D call. V lost 6 bases and J lost 6, with 6 bases in between. This CDR3 has 11 amino acids. The germline CDR1 and CDR2 sequences are ENHRY and SYGVKD. CDR3 sequence: CAIREVNEQFF. DNA of the CDR3: TGTGCCATCAGAGAGGTCAATGAGCAGTTCTTC.

The rearrangement uses TRBV3-1 (or the pseudogene TRBV3-2) and TRBJ1-2, with 7 bases that match TRBD1. V lost 1 base to trimming and J lost 6 bases; unmatched junction nucleotides: 5. The CDR3 contains 14 residues. Germline V lookup: CDR1 LGHDT, CDR2 YNNKEL (reference sequence). Here the CDR3 reads CASSQVLTGHGYTF. The CDR3 bases are TGTGCCAGCAGCCAAGTGTTGACAGGGCATGGCTACACCTTC.

This rearrangement joins TRBV27 to TRBJ1-2; unclear D gene. Germline V gene sequence: CDR1 MNHEY, CDR2 SMNVEV (reference sequence). V was pared by 6 bases and J by 8 bases, with 4 bases between. The CDR3 totals 9 residues. CDR3 sequence reads: CASSWGYTF. The CDR3 DNA sequence: TGTGCCAGCAGCTGGGGCTACACCTTC.

The J gene is TRBJ2-3, the V gene TRBV2, with D possibly matching TRBD2 (6 bases). This CDR3 is 14 amino acids long. Looked up from germline, CDR1 is SNHLY and CDR2 is FYNNEI. V lost 4 bases and J lost 7, with 15 bases in between. The CDR3 here is CASSVGGAVNTQYF. The CDR3 nucleotides read TGTGCCAGCAGTGTCGGGGGAGCGGTGAATACGCAGTATTTT. The full variable domain, with the rest looked up from reference TRBV2 and TRBJ2-3, is EPEVTQTPSHQVTQMGQEVILRCVPISNHLYFYWYRQILGQKVEFLVSFYNNEISEKSEIFDDQFSVERPDGSNFTLKIRSTKLEDSAMYFCASSVGGAVNTQYFGPGTRLTVL.

Note on this clone: A junction boundary mismatches the germline segment, possibly from a read error. The rearrangement links TRBV7-8 to TRBJ1-2; no definite D call. The CDR3 is 12 amino acids. CDR1 SGHVS and CDR2 FQNEAQ come from the germline V gene. In DNA form, the CDR3 reads TGTGCCAGCAGCCTAGCAAGGGATGGCTACACCTTC. Translating it yields CASSLARDGYTF.

The V gene is TRBV5-1, the J gene TRBJ2-1, with a possible D match to TRBD2 (5 bases). The germline V gene has CDR1 SGHRS and CDR2 YFSETQ. This CDR3 is 16 amino acids long. V gave up 3 bases and J gave up 0 bases, with 13 bases separating them. Here the CDR3 reads CASSSDSASSYNEQFF. The CDR3 DNA reads TGCGCCAGCAGCTCAGATAGCGCGAGCTCCTACAATGAGCAGTTCTTC.

This clone was found a few times. The chain uses TRBV7-9 and TRBJ1-5; D unclear. The V gene's germline CDR1 is SEHNR and CDR2 FQNEAQ (reference sequence). Trimming took off 1 base at V and 5 bases at J, with 6 bases between the two ends. This CDR3 comprises 13 residues. The CDR3 nucleotides are TGTGCCAGCAGCTTAGACCCTCATCAGCCCCAGCATTTT. Its translation is CASSLDPHQPQHF.

This clone has just a few counts. The chain recombines TRBV2 with TRBJ2-5; TRBD1 might be the D (5 bases). This CDR3 has 11 residues. Trimming stripped 8 bases from V and 5 bases from J, with 9 bases between. Germline V gene data show CDR1 as SNHLY and CDR2 as FYNNEI. The CDR3 DNA reads as TGTGCCAGCCAGGGCGTGGAGACCCAGTACTTC. Translation: CASQGVETQYF.

This chain uses TRBV29-1 with TRBJ2-2; D call uncertain. Germline CDR1 is SQVTM and CDR2 is ANQGSEA. The CDR3 spans 16 residues. V lost 1 base to trimming and J lost 1 base, with 13 bases between them. CDR3 in amino acids: CSVEGPAGRNTGELFF. CDR3 bases: TGCAGCGTTGAAGGCCCGGCTGGTCGGAACACCGGGGAGCTGTTTTTT.